The next 26 T cell receptor beta chains were all read from a single sample in a study of blood T cell repertoires in COVID-19. TCRdb's table, derived via immunoSEQ multiplex PCR, lists solely in-frame clones and lacks some. The repertoire holds approximately 210,000 clones, with around 85% as singletons. The sample consisted of peripheral blood. The source is a human donor in a cohort sampled during active COVID-19.

The chain couples TRBV6-5 to TRBJ2-5; 7 bases are shared with TRBD1. This CDR3 region has 13 residues. V was clipped by 6 bases and J by 3 bases; unmatched bases: 4. The germline gives CDR1 MNHEY, CDR2 SVGAGI. The chain's CDR3 is CASRETGKETQYF. CDR3 DNA: TGTGCCAGCAGGGAGACAGGGAAAGAGACCCAGTACTTC.

This chain uses TRBV15 with TRBJ2-1; TRBD2 matches at 9 bases. The CDR3 has 15 amino acids. Germline CDR1 and CDR2: LNHNV and YYDKDF (reference sequence). Unmatched junction bases numbered 0, after V lost 0 bases and J lost 3 bases. The CDR3 DNA sequence: TGTGCCACCAGCAGAGAGCGGGAGGGCTACAATGAGCAGTTCTTC. It encodes CATSREREGYNEQFF.

V usage is TRBV27 and J usage is TRBJ2-7; 7 positions agree with TRBD2. V was pared by 8 bases and J by 0 bases, with 13 bases of the junction left unmatched. This CDR3 has 16 amino acids. Germline V lookup: CDR1 MNHEY, CDR2 SMNVEV (reference sequence). CDR3: CASGRGRGGSSYEQYF. The CDR3 DNA is TGTGCCAGCGGCCGCGGTCGTGGCGGGAGCTCCTACGAGCAGTACTTC.

CDR3 in amino acids: CASSVAPVSGANVLTF. The CDR3 DNA follows: TGTGCCAGCAGCGTAGCTCCAGTCTCTGGGGCCAACGTCCTGACTTTC. The chain combines TRBV9 with TRBJ2-6; no firm D call. CDR3 length: 16 residues. Germline CDR1 reads SGDLS; CDR2 reads YYNGEE. The ends were cut back, 0 bases at V and 0 bases at J, with 7 bases in the middle.

The chain joins TRBV28 to TRBJ2-7; 9 bases map to TRBD1. The CDR3 is 16 residues long. V trimming: 6 bases; J trimming: 0 bases; junction bases outside the gene matches: 9. Germline CDR1 MDHEN, CDR2 SYDVKM. The CDR3 DNA sequence: TGTGCCAGCAGCCCACTCCGGGACAGGGACTCCTACGAGCAGTACTTC. Translating gives CASSPLRDRDSYEQYF.

The chain combines TRBV21-1 with TRBJ1-1; the listed D gene, TRBD1, was not tested against the DNA. TRBV21-1 is shown as a pseudogene. This CDR3 contains 11 residues. CDR3 sequence: CASSEQGKAFF. The CDR3 region has the DNA TGTGCCAGCAGCGAACAGGGGAAGGCTTTCTTT.

This chain joins TRBV4-2 and TRBJ1-5; 8 bases map to TRBD1. V trimming: 5 bases; J trimming: 3 bases; junction bases outside the gene matches: 6. CDR1 and CDR2 (germline): LGHNA, YNFKEQ. The CDR3 loop spans 15 amino acids. CDR3 region: CASSLDRVNNQPQHF. The DNA of the CDR3 is TGTGCCAGCAGCTTGGACAGGGTGAACAATCAGCCCCAGCATTTT.

The chain is built from TRBV18 and TRBJ2-5; 12 bases align to TRBD2. From germline, CDR1 is KGHSH and CDR2 LQKENI. V dropped 0 bases and J dropped 6; count of bases not matched to a gene: 5. This CDR3 has 16 amino acids. Written as DNA, the CDR3 is TGTGCCAGCTCACCACCAGAACTAGCGGGAGGACAGACCCAGTACTTC. Amino acid sequence: CASSPPELAGGQTQYF.

The rearrangement joins TRBV3-1 (or the pseudogene TRBV3-2) to TRBJ2-2; D possibly corresponds to TRBD2 (5 bases). The germline V gene encodes CDR1 LGHDT and CDR2 YNNKEL (reference sequence). The CDR3 spans 13 residues. V gave up 4 bases and J gave up 6 bases, with 9 bases separating them. DNA of the CDR3: TGTGCCAGCAGCCCCCGGGGAGCCGGGGAGCTGTTTTTT. This sequence encodes CASSPRGAGELFF.

V usage is TRBV14 and J usage is TRBJ2-3, with D possibly matching TRBD1 (5 bases). The CDR3 is 16 amino acids. Trimming pared 4 bases from V and 0 bases from J, leaving 14 bases between. Germline-derived CDR1 and CDR2 are SGHDN and FVKESK. The CDR3: CASSLRQSSSTDTQYF. CDR3 coding DNA: TGTGCCAGCAGCCTGAGACAGTCCTCTAGCACAGATACGCAGTATTTT. The full variable domain, rest sourced from reference TRBV14 and TRBJ2-3, is EAGVTQFPSHSVIEKGQTVTLRCDPISGHDNLYWYRRVMGKEIKFLLHFVKESKQDESGMPNNRFLAERTGGTYSTLKVQPAELEDSGVYFCASSLRQSSSTDTQYFGPGTRLTVL.

The chain links TRBV6-6 to TRBJ2-1; no clear D gene. CDR1 is MNHNY, CDR2 SVGAGI, per germline (reference sequence). The CDR3 runs 16 residues. V lost 4 bases, J lost 5 bases, and 18 bases lay in between. As DNA, the CDR3 is TGTGCCAGCAGTTCCAACCCCCTCCGTACTGACAATGAGCAGTTCTTC. Protein: CASSSNPLRTDNEQFF.

This chain links TRBV7-2 with TRBJ1-4, with D possibly being TRBD1 (5 bases). CDR1 SGHTA and CDR2 FQGNSA come from the germline V gene. V was trimmed by 5 bases and J by 0 bases, leaving 16 bases between them. This CDR3 comprises 17 residues. CDR3 in amino acids: CASSLQTQGPTNEKLFF. CDR3 DNA: TGTGCCAGCAGCCTTCAAACTCAGGGCCCAACTAATGAAAAACTGTTTTTT.

This chain links TRBV9 with TRBJ2-1, with D tentatively TRBD2 (6 bases). CDR1 and CDR2 (germline): SGDLS, YYNGEE. Trimming cost V 1 base and J 9 bases, with 11 bases left between them. This CDR3 has 13 amino acids. The CDR3 region is CASSVRLGGEQFF. DNA for the CDR3: TGTGCCAGCAGCGTACGGTTGGGGGGTGAGCAGTTCTTC.

This chain uses TRBV6-6 with TRBJ1-1, with D perhaps TRBD1 (6 bases). CDR3 length equals 14 residues. Germline V gives CDR1 MNHNY, CDR2 SVGAGI (reference sequence). The V gene lost 6 bases and the J gene lost 2 bases, with 13 bases spanning the gap. CDR3 sequence: CASSLNRANTEAFF. The CDR3, as DNA: TGTGCCAGCAGCTTAAACAGGGCTAACACTGAAGCTTTCTTT.

Concerning this clone itself: The sample carries other DNA sequences with the same CDR3. The chain couples TRBV5-1 to TRBJ2-1; 12 positions agree with TRBD2. After removal of 0 bases from V and 6 bases from J, the junction contained 1 base not matched to a gene. CDR3 size: 15 residues. Germline assignment: CDR1 SGHRS and CDR2 YFSETQ. CDR3 residues: CASSLGLAGVNEQFF. The CDR3 nucleotides read TGCGCCAGCAGCTTGGGACTAGCGGGAGTCAATGAGCAGTTCTTC.

CDR3 DNA: TGTGCCAGCAGTCCGAGCGGGAGAGTAGACACCGGGGAGCTGTTTTTT. This gives the protein CASSPSGRVDTGELFF. The V and J genes are TRBV28 and TRBJ2-2, with 8 bases identical to TRBD2. Germline-derived CDR1 and CDR2 are MDHEN and SYDVKM. The CDR3 spans 16 residues. After removal of 5 bases from V and 3 bases from J, the junction contained 8 bases not matched to a gene.

V gene TRBV5-1 combines with J gene TRBJ1-1; a possible D gene is TRBD1 (5 bases). The CDR3 totals 14 residues. Germline CDR1 reads SGHRS; CDR2 reads YFSETQ. V lost 0 bases to trimming and J lost 6 bases, with 12 bases between them. The chain's CDR3 is CASSLGRGEAEAFF. CDR3 in DNA: TGCGCCAGCAGCTTGGGCCGGGGGGAGGCTGAAGCTTTCTTT. The whole variable domain, remainder taken from reference TRBV5-1 and TRBJ1-1, is KAGVTQTPRYLIKTRGQQVTLSCSPISGHRSVSWYQQTPGQGLQFLFEYFSETQRNKGNFPGRFSGRQFSNSRSEMNVSTLELGDSALYLCASSLGRGEAEAFFGQGTRLTVV.

DNA for the CDR3: TGTGCCACCAGCGACAGGGGACAAGAGACCCAGTACTTC. Amino acid sequence: CATSDRGQETQYF. The chain is built from TRBV15 and TRBJ2-5; 8 positions match TRBD1. Looked up from germline, CDR1 is LNHNV and CDR2 is YYDKDF (reference sequence). V shed 5 bases, J shed 2 bases, and the junction held 1 base outside the gene matches. The CDR3 consists of 13 residues.

J is TRBJ2-3 and V is TRBV7-9; D ambiguous. This CDR3 contains 16 residues. Between the trimmed V and J ends, which lost 1 base and 2 bases, there was a span of 13 bases. Germline loops: CDR1 SEHNR, CDR2 FQNEAQ (reference sequence). The CDR3 here is CASSLVLVSATDTQYF. The CDR3 DNA is TGTGCCAGCAGCTTAGTCCTAGTTAGTGCCACAGATACGCAGTATTTT.

This clone turned up a few times. The chain is built from TRBV4-2 and TRBJ1-3; TRBD1 might be the D (6 bases). The germline V and J ends were trimmed by 3 bases and 2 bases, with 17 bases remaining between them. Per the germline V gene, CDR1 is LGHNA and CDR2 is YNFKEQ. The CDR3 extends over 17 amino acids. Here the CDR3 reads CASSHRGQGPAGNTIYF. In nucleotides, the CDR3 is TGTGCCAGCAGCCACCGCGGGCAGGGGCCGGCTGGAAACACCATATATTTT.

The J gene is TRBJ1-3, the V gene TRBV7-6; D remains ambiguous. The CDR3 spans 12 residues. Trimming removed 3 bases from V and 7 bases from J, with 7 bases in between. Germline assignment: CDR1 SGHVS and CDR2 FNYEAQ. The DNA for the CDR3 is TGTGCCAGCAGCTTCCCGGGGAACACCATATATTTT. Protein product: CASSFPGNTIYF.

The V call is TRBV19, the J call TRBJ2-1; TRBD2 aligns across 8 bases. The J segment lost 10 bases and the V segment lost 1 base, leaving 12 bases of the junction unmatched. The CDR3 sequence is 16 residues long. Germline CDR1 is LNHDA and CDR2 is SQIVND (reference sequence). CDR3 bases: TGTGCCAGTAGTATAGGTAGGGGACTAGGGGCCAGGGAGCAGTTCTTC. This sequence encodes CASSIGRGLGAREQFF.

V gene TRBV28 combines with J gene TRBJ1-2, with D perhaps matching TRBD1 (6 bases). The CDR3 length is 14 residues. From germline, CDR1 is MDHEN and CDR2 SYDVKM. Deletions cut 6 bases from V and 4 bases from J, with 15 bases between. CDR3 nucleotide sequence: TGTGCCAGCAGGGTCGCAGGGGCAAGCTATGGCTACACCTTC. This encodes CASRVAGASYGYTF.

The gene calls are TRBV19 and TRBJ2-7, with 9 bases fitting TRBD1. Unmatched junction bases numbered 5, after V lost 6 bases and J lost 5 bases. Germline V gene sequence: CDR1 LNHDA, CDR2 SQIVND (reference sequence). There are 13 residues in the CDR3. The CDR3 sequence is CASRGTGSDEQYF. The CDR3 DNA sequence: TGTGCCAGTAGGGGGACAGGGAGCGACGAGCAGTACTTC.

The rearrangement joins TRBV7-8 to TRBJ2-7, with TRBD1 as a possible D gene (5 bases). Looked up from germline, CDR1 is SGHVS and CDR2 is FQNEAQ. V was pared by 1 base and J by 2 bases, with 9 bases between. The CDR3 covers 14 residues. In DNA, the CDR3 is TGTGCCAGCAGCTTAGGGGGCCGAACCTACGAGCAGTACTTC. Protein product: CASSLGGRTYEQYF.

As concerns this clone: A read error may produce the germline difference seen at one junction end. The chain is built from TRBV19 and TRBJ1-4; D possibly corresponds to TRBD1 (6 bases). The CDR3 contains 16 residues. Germline V gene data show CDR1 as LNHDA and CDR2 as SQIVND (reference sequence). The CDR3 sequence is CASSIGFGTTNEKLFF. CDR3 DNA: TGTGCCAGTAGTATTGGGTTCGGGACAACGAATGAAAAACTGTTTTTT.